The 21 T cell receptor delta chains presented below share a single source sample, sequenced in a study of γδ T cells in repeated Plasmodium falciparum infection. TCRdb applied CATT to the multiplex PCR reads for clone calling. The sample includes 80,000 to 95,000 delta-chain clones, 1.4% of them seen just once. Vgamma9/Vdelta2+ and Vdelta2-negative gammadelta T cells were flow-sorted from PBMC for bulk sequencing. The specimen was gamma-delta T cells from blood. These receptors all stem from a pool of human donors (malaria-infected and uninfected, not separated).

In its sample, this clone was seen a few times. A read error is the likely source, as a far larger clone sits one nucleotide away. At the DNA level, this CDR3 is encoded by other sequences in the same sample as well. CDR3 DNA: TGTGCCTGTGACACTAATCAACTGGGGGATACGACAGATTACACCGATAAACTCATCTTT. Protein: CACDTNQLGDTTDYTDKLIF. The chain recombines TRDV2 with TRDJ1; 13 bases fit TRDD3. Assignment of the J gene here rests on matching the DNA to germline, because TCRdb gives none. The CDR3 runs 20 residues. Unmatched junction bases numbered 13, after V lost 1 base and J lost 0 bases. Germline V gene data show CDR1 as GEAIGNYY and CDR2 as EKD.

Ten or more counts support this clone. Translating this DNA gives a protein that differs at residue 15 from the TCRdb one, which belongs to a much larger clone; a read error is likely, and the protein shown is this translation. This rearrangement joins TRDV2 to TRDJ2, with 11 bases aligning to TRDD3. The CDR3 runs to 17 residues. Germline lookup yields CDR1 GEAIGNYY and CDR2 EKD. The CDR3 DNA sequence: TGTGCCTGTGACACGGAGTGGGGGATACGGGAGACAGCACAACCCTTCTTT. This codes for CACDTEWGIRETAQPFF.

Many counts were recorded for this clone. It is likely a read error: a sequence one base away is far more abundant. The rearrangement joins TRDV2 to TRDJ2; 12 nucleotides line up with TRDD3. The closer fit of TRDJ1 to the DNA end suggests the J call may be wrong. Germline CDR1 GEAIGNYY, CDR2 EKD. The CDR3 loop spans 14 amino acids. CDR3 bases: TGTGCCTGTGACATACTGGGGGATACAGCACAACTCATCTTT. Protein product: CACDILGDTAQLIF.

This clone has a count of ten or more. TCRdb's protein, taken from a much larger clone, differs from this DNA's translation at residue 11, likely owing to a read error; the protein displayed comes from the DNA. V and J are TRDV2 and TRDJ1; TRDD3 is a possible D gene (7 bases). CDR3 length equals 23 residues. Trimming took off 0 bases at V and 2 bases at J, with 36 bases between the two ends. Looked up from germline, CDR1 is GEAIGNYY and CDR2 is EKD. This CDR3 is CACDTIDSSWRTGDVTATDKLIF. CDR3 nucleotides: TGTGCCTGTGACACCATTGACTCTTCCTGGAGGACTGGGGATGTTACGGCGACCGATAAACTCATCTTT.

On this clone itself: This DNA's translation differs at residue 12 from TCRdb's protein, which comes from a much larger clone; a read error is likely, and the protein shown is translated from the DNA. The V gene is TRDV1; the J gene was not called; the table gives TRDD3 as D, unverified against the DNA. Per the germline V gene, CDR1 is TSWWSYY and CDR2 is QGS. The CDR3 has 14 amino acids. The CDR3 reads CALGELNATDKFIF. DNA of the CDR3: TGTGCTCTTGGGGAACTAAATGCCACCGATAAATTCATCTTT.

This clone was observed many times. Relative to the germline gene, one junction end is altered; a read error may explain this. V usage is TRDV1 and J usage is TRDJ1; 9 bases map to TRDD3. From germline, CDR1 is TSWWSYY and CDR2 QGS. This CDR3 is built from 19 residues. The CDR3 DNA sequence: TGTGCCCTAGACGAGATTCCCCTTGACTGGGGGGGATACACCAATAAACTCATCTTT. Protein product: CALDEIPLDWGGYTNKLIF.

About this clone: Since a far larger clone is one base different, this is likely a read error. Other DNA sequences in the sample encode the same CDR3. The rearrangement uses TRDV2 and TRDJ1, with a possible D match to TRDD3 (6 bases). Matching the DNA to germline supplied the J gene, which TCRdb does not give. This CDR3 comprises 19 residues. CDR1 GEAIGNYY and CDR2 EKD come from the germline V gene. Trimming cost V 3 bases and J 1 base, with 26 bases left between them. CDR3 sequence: CACDPLPVRIPDLTDKLIF. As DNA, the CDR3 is TGTGCCTGTGACCCTCTTCCGGTCCGGATACCGGATCTCACCGATAAACTCATCTTT.

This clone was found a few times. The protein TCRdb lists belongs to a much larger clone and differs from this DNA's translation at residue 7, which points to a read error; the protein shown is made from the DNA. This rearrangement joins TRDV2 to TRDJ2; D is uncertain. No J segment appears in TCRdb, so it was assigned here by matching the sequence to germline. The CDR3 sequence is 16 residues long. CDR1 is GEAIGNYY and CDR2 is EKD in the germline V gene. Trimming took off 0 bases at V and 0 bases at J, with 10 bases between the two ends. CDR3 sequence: CACDTPREALTAQLFF. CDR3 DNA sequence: TGTGCCTGTGACACCCCTAGGGAAGCTTTGACAGCACAACTCTTCTTT.

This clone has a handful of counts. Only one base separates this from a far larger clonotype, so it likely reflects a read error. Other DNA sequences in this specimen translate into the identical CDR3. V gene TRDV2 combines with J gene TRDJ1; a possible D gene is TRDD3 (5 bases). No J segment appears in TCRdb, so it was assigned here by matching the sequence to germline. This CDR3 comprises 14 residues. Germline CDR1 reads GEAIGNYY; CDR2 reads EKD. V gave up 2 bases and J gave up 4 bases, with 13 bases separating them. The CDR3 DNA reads TGTGCCTGTGACATCGGGGGGTATGTCGATAAACTCATCTTT. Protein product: CACDIGGYVDKLIF.

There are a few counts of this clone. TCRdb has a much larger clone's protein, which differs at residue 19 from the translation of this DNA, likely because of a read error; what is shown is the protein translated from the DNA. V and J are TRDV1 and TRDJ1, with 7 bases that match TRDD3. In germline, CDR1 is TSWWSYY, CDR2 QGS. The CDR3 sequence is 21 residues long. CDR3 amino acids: CALGPWRLTGALIRYTDKPIF. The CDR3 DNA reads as TGTGCTCTTGGGCCCTGGCGCCTAACTGGGGCTCTAATCCGGTACACCGATAAACCCATCTTT.

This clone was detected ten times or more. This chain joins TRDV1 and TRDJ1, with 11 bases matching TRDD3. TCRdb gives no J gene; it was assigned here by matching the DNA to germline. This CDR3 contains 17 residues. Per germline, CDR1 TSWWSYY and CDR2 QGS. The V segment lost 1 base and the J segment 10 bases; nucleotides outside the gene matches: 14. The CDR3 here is CALGEHLRNWGIEPLIF. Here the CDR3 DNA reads TGTGCTCTTGGGGAACACCTCCGGAACTGGGGGATAGAACCACTCATCTTT.

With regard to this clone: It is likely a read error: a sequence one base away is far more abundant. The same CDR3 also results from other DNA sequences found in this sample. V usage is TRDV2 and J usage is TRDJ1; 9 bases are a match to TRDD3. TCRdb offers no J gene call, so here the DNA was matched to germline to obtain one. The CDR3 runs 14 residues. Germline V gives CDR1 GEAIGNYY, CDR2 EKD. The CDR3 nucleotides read TGTGCTTGTGACACGCTGGGGGATCGGAATAAACTCATCTTT. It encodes CACDTLGDRNKLIF.

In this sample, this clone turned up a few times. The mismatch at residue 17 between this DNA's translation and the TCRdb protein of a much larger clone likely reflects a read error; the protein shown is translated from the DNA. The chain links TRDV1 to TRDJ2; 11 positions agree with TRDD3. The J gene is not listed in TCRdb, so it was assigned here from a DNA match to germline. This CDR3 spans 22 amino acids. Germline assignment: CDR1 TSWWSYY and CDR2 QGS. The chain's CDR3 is CALGSNRPSPYWGIILAAQLFF. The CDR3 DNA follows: TGTGCTCTTGGGAGCAACCGGCCTTCCCCTTACTGGGGGATAATTTTGGCAGCACAACTCTTCTTT.

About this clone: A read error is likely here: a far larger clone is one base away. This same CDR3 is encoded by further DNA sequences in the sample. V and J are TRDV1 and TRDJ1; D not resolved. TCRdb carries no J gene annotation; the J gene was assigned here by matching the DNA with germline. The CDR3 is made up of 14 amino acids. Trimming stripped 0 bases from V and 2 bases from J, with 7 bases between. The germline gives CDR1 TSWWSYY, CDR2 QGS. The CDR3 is CALGELGYTDKLIF. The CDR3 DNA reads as TGTGCTCTTGGGGAACTAGGTTATACCGATAAACTCATCTTT.

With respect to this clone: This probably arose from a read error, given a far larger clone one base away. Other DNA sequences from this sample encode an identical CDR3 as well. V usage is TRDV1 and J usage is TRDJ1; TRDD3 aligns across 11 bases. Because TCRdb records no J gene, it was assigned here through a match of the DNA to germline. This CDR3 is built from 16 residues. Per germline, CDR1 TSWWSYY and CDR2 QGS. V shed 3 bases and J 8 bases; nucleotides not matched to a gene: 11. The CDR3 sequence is CALGELSFWGIQKLIF. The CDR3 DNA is TGTGCTCTTGGGGAGCTCTCCTTCTGGGGGATACAAAAACTCATCTTT.

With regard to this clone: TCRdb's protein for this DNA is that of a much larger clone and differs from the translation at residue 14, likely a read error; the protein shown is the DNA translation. CDR3 protein: CAFLHWGNTYTDKPIF. As DNA, the CDR3 is TGTGCCTTCCTTCACTGGGGCAATACGTACACCGATAAACCCATCTTT. No J gene was called, and the V gene is TRDV3; the table's D call of TRDD3 was not tested on the DNA. The CDR3 has 16 amino acids. The germline gives CDR1 TVYSNPD, CDR2 GDNSRS (reference sequence).

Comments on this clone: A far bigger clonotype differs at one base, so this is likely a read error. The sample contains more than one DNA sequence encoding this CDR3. The CDR3 sequence is CALGELRALTDKLIF. DNA for the CDR3: TGTGCCCTTGGGGAACTGAGGGCCTTGACCGATAAACTCATCTTT. The chain combines TRDV1 with TRDJ1, with a possible D match to TRDD3 (5 bases). Matching the DNA to germline supplied the J gene, which TCRdb does not give. From germline, CDR1 is TSWWSYY and CDR2 QGS. The CDR3 loop spans 15 amino acids.

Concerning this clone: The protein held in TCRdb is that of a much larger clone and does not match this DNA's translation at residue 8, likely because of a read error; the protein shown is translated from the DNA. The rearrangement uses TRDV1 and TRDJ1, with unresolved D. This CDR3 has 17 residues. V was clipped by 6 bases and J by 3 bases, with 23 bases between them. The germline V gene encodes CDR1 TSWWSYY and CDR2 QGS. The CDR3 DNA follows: TGTGCTCTTGGAACAGAGGGTCCCCTGAGATTCGCCGATAAACTCATCTTT. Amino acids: CALGTEGPLRFADKLIF.

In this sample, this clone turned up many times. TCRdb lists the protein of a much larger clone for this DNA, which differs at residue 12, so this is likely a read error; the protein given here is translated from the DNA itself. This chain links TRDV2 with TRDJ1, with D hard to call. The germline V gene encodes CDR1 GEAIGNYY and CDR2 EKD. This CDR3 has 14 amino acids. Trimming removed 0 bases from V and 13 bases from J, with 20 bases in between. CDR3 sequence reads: CACDTPFVVGVPIF. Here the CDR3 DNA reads TGTGCCTGTGACACCCCTTTTGTAGTTGGCGTACCCATCTTT.

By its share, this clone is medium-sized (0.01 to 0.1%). The CDR3, as DNA: TGTGCCTGTGACGTACTGGGGGAGACAGCACAACTCTTCTTT. Protein: CACDVLGETAQLFF. The chain has TRDV2 and TRDJ2, with 9 bases lining up with TRDD3. This CDR3 has 14 amino acids. Germline V gene data show CDR1 as GEAIGNYY and CDR2 as EKD. V lost 3 bases and J lost 4; bases outside the gene matches: 2.

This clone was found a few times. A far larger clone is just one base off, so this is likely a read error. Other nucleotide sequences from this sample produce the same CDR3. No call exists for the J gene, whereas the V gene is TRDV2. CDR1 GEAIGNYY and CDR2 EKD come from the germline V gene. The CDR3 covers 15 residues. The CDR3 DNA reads TGTGCCTGTGACACCGTCTCGACCTACACCGATAAGCTCATCTTT. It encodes CACDTVSTYTDKLIF.